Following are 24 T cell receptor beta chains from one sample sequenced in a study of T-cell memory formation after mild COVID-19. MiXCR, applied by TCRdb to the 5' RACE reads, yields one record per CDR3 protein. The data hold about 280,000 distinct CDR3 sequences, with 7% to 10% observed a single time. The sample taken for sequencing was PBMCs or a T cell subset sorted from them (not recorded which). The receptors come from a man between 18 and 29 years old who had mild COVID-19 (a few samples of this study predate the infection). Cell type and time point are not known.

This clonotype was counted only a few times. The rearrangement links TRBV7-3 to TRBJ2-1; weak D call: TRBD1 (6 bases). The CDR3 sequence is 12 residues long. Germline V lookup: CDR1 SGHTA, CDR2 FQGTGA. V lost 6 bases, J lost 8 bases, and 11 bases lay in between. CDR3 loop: CASSSQGYEQFF. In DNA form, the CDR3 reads TGTGCCAGCAGTTCACAGGGCTATGAGCAGTTCTTC.

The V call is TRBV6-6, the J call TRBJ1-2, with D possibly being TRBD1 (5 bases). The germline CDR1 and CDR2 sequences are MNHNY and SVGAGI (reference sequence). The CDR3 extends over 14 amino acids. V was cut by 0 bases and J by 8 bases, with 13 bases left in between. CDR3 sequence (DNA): TGTGCCAGCAGTTACTCGGCAGGGACGGTCGGCTACACCTTC. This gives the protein CASSYSAGTVGYTF.

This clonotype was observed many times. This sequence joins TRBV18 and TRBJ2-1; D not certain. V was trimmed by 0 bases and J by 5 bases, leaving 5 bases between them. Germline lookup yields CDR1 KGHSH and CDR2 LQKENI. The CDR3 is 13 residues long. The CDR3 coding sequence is TGTGCCAGCTCACCACCGGGGAACAATGAGCAGTTCTTC. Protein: CASSPPGNNEQFF.

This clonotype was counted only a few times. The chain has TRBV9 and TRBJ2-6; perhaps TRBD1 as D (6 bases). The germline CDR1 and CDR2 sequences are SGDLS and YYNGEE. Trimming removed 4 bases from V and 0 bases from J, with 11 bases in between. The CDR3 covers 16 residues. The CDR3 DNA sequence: TGTGCCAGCAGCCCCCGACAGGACTCTGGGGCCAACGTCCTGACTTTC. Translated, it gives CASSPRQDSGANVLTF. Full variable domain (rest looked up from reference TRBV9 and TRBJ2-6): DSGVTQTPKHLITATGQRVTLRCSPRSGDLSVYWYQQSLDQGLQFLIQYYNGEERAKGNILERFSAQQFPDLHSELNLSSLELGDSALYFCASSPRQDSGANVLTFGAGSRLTVL.

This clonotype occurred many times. The CDR3 sequence is CASSDTVMNEKLFF. The DNA for the CDR3 is TGTGCCAGCAGTGACACAGTGATGAATGAAAAACTGTTTTTT. V gene TRBV27 combines with J gene TRBJ1-4, with D uncertain. CDR1 and CDR2 (germline): MNHEY, SMNVEV (reference sequence). The V gene lost 5 bases and the J gene lost 5 bases, with 12 bases spanning the gap. The CDR3 is 14 amino acids.

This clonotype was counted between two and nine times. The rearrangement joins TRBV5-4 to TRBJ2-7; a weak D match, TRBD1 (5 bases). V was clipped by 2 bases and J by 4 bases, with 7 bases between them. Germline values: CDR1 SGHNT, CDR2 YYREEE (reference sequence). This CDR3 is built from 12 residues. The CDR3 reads CASSFGAYEQYF. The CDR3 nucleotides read TGTGCCAGCAGCTTTGGGGCGTACGAGCAGTACTTC. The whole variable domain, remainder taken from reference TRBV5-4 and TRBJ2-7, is ETGVTQSPTHLIKTRGQQVTLRCSSQSGHNTVSWYQQALGQGPQFIFQYYREEENGRGNFPPRFSGLQFPNYSSELNVNALELDDSALYLCASSFGAYEQYFGPGTRLTVT.

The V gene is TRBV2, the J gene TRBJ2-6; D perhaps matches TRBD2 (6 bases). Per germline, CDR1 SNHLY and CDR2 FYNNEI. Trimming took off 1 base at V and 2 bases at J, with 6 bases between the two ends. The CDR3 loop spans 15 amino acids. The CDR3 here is CASSEGGAGANVLTF. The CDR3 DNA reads TGTGCCAGCAGTGAAGGCGGGGCTGGGGCCAACGTCCTGACTTTC.

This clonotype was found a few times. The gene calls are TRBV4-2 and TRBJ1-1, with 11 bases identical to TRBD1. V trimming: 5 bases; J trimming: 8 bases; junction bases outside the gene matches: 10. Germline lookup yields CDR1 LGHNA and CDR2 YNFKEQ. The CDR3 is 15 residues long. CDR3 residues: CASSSGTGGFPEAFF. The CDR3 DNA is TGTGCCAGCAGCAGCGGGACAGGGGGATTTCCAGAAGCTTTCTTT.

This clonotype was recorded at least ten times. Here the CDR3 DNA reads TGCGCCAGCAGCGGACGGGACAGAGGAACCTACGAGCAGTACTTC. This codes for CASSGRDRGTYEQYF. This chain links TRBV5-1 with TRBJ2-7; TRBD1 matches 7 bases. In germline, CDR1 is SGHRS, CDR2 YFSETQ. CDR3 length equals 15 residues. With V trimmed by 4 bases and J by 2 bases, 9 bases remained unmatched.

For the CDR3, the DNA is TGCAGTGGGAGGGGCTACAATGAGCAGTTCTTC. It is translated as CSGRGYNEQFF. V usage is TRBV20-1 and J usage is TRBJ2-1; TRBD2 might be the D (6 bases). The CDR3 has 11 residues. The V gene's germline CDR1 is DFQATT and CDR2 SNEGSKA (reference sequence). V gave up 7 bases and J gave up 3 bases, with 7 bases separating them.

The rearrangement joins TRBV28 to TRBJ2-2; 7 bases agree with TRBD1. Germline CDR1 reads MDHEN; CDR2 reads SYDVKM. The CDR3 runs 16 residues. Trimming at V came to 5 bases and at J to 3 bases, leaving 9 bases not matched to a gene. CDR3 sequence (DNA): TGTGCCAGCAGTACAATAACAGGGGTATACACCGGGGAGCTGTTTTTT. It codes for CASSTITGVYTGELFF.

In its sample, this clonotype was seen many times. CDR3 loop: CSASGLAGNEQFF. The CDR3, as DNA: TGCAGTGCTAGTGGACTAGCGGGGAATGAGCAGTTCTTC. This chain joins TRBV20-1 and TRBJ2-1; 12 nucleotides align to TRBD2. V shed 3 bases, J shed 7 bases, and the junction held 1 base outside the gene matches. From germline, CDR1 is DFQATT and CDR2 SNEGSKA (reference sequence). The CDR3 consists of 13 residues.

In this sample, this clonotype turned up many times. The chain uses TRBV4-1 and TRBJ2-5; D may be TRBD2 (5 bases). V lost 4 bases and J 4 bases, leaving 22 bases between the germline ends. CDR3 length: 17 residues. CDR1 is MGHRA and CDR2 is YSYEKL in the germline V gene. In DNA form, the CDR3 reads TGCGCCAGCAGCCCCAGATCTTCAGGCAGCGGAGGAGAGACCCAGTACTTC. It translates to CASSPRSSGSGGETQYF.

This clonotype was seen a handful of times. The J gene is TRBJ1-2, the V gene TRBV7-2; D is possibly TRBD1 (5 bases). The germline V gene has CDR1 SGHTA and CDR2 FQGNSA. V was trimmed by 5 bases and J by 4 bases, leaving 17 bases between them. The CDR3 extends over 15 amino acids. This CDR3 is CASSPDRPLGYGYTF. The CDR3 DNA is TGTGCCAGCAGCCCCGACAGACCCCTGGGCTATGGCTACACCTTC.

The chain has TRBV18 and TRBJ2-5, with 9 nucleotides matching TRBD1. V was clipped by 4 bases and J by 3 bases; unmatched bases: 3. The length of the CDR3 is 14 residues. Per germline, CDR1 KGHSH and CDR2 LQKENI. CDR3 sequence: CASSRDRAEETQYF. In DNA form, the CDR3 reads TGTGCCAGCTCACGGGACAGGGCGGAAGAGACCCAGTACTTC.

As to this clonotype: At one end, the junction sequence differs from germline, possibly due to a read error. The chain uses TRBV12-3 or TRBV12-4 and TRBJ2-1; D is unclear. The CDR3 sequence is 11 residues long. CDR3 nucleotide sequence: TGTGCCAGCAGTTCCTCAGGTTACCCTTCTTTC. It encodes CASSSSGYPSF.

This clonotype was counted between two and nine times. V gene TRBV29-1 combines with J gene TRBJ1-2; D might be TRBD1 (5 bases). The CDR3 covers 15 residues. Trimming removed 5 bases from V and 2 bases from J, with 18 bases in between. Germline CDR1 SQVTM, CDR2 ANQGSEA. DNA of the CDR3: TGCAGCGTTCGCGGGGACGTAAAGATCAACTATGGCTACACCTTC. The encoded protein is CSVRGDVKINYGYTF.

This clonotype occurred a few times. The CDR3 region is CASSEAGWDIQYF. In DNA, the CDR3 is TGTGCCAGCAGTGAGGCAGGGTGGGACATTCAGTACTTC. The chain couples TRBV6-1 to TRBJ2-4, with D perhaps TRBD1 (5 bases). The germline V gene encodes CDR1 MNHNS and CDR2 SASEGT. The CDR3 runs to 13 residues. Trimming removed 3 bases from V and 8 bases from J, with 11 bases in between.

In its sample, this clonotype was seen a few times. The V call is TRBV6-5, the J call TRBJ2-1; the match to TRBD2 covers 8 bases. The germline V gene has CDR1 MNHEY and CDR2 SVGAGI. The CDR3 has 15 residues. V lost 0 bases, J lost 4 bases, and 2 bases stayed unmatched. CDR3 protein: CASSYSGLGYNEQFF. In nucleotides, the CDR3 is TGTGCCAGCAGTTACTCGGGACTAGGGTACAATGAGCAGTTCTTC.

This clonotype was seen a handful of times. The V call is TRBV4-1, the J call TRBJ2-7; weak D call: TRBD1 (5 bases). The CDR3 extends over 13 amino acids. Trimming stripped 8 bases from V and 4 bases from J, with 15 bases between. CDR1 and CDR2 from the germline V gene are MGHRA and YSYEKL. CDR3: CASSQGFDYEQYF. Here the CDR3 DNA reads TGCGCCAGCTCTCAGGGTTTCGATTACGAGCAGTACTTC.

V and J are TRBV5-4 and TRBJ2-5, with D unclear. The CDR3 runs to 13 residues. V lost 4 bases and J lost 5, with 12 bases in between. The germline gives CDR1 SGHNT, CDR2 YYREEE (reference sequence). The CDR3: CASSGGTGETQYF. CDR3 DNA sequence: TGTGCCAGCAGCGGCGGCACTGGGGAGACCCAGTACTTC.

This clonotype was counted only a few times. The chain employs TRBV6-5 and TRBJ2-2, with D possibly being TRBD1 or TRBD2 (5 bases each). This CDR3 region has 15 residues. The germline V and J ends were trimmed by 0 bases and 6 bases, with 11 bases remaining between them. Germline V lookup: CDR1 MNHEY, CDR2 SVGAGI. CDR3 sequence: CASSYSPMGAGELFF. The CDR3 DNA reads TGTGCCAGCAGTTACTCGCCCATGGGGGCCGGGGAGCTGTTTTTT.

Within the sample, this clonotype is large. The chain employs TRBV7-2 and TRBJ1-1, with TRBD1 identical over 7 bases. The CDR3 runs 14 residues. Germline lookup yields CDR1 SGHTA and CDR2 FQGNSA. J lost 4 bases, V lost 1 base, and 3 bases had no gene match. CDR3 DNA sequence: TGTGCCAGCAGCTTAGGGTCAGGGGGCACTGAAGCTTTCTTT. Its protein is CASSLGSGGTEAFF.

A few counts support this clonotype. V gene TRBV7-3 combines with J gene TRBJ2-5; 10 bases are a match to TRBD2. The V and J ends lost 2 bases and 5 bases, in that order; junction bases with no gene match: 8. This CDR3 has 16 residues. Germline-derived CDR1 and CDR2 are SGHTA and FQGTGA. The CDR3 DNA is TGTGCCAGCAGCTTAGGTACTAGCGGGGCCCTGGAGACCCAGTACTTC. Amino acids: CASSLGTSGALETQYF. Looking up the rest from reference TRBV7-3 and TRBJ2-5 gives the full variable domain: GAGVSQTPSNKVTEKGKYVELRCDPISGHTALYWYRQSLGQGPEFLIYFQGTGAADDSGLPNDRFFAVRPEGSVSTLKIQRTERGDSAVYLCASSLGTSGALETQYFGPGTRLLVL.